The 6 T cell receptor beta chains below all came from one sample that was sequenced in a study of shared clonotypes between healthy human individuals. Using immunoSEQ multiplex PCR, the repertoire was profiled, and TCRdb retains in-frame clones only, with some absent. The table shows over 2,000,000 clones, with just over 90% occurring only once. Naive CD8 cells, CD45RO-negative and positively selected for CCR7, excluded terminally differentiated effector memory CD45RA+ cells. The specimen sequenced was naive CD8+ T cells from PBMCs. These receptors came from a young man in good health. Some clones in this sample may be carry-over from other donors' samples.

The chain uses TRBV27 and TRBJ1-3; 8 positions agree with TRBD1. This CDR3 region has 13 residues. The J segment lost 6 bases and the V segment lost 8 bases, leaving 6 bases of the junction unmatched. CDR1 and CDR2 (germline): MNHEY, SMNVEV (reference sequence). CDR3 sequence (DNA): TGTGCCAGCTCGAGCAGGGGGCTAAACACCATATATTTT. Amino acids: CASSSRGLNTIYF.

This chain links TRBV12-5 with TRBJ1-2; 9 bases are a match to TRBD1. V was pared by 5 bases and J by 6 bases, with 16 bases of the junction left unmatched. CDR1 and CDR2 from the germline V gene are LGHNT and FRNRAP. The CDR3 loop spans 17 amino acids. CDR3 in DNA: TGTGCTAGTGGTCCGGGGACAGGGAGCCCGGTAGCGGATGGCTACACCTTC. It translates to CASGPGTGSPVADGYTF.

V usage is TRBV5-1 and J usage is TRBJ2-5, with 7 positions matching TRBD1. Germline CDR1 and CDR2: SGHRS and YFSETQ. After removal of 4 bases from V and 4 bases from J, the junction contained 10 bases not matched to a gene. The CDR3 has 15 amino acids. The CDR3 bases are TGCGCCAGCAGCCTCCGGGACAGACTATTAGAGACCCAGTACTTC. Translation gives CASSLRDRLLETQYF. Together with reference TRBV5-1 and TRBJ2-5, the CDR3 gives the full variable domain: KAGVTQTPRYLIKTRGQQVTLSCSPISGHRSVSWYQQTPGQGLQFLFEYFSETQRNKGNFPGRFSGRQFSNSRSEMNVSTLELGDSALYLCASSLRDRLLETQYFGPGTRLLVL.

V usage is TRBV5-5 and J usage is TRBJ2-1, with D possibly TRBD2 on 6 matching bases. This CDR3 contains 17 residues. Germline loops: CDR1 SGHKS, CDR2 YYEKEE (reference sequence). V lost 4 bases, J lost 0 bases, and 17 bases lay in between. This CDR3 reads CASSPIVAVSSYNEQFF. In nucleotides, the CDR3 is TGTGCCAGCAGCCCAATAGTAGCGGTTAGCTCCTACAATGAGCAGTTCTTC.

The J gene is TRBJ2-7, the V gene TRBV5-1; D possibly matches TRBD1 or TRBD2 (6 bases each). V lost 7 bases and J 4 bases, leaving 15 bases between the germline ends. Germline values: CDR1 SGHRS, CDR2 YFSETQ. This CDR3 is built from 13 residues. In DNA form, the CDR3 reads TGCGCCAGCGCATGGGGGGCCGGTTACGAGCAGTACTTC. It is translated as CASAWGAGYEQYF.

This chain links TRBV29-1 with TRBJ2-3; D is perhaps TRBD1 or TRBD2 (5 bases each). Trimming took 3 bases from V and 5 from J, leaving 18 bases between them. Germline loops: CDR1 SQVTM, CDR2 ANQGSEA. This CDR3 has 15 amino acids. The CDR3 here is CSVEGRPQAGDTQYF. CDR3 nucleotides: TGCAGCGTTGAGGGACGGCCCCAGGCTGGAGATACGCAGTATTTT.